The rows below give T cell receptor beta chains drawn from one sample of a study of T cell changes during pregnancy in multiple sclerosis. This table comes from immunoSEQ multiplex PCR, and its TCRdb copy is limited to in-frame clones, with some not included. The data show tens of thousands of clones, with nearly 95% seen just once and more than 0.95% held by the top ten. Sequencing was performed on peripheral blood, taken after pregnancy. The source of these receptors is a female donor with multiple sclerosis, enrolled in a pregnancy study. Each CDR3 is given with its conserved first and last residue. D genes are given only for firm matches. Size tells how often a clone was seen (once, few, many) or the class of an expanded clone, and some rows leave it out.

>TRBV9|TRBD1|-|TRBJ2-7
TGTGCCAGCCCACTCGACTACAGGGGTGACTACGAGCAGTACTTC
CASPLDYRGDYEQYF
>TRBV7-2|-|-|TRBJ1-3
TGTGCCAGCAGCTTAGGGGCGGGCGGGGGAAACACCATATATTTT
CASSLGAGGGNTIYF
>TRBV4-1|TRBD1|-|TRBJ1-1
TGCGCCAGCAGCCCCCGGACAGGGCTAAACACTGAAGCTTTCTTT
CASSPRTGLNTEAFF
>TRBV4-1|-|-|TRBJ1-1
TGCGCCAGCAGCCAAGAGGCTCAGGGGACCACTGAAGCTTTCTTT
CASSQEAQGTTEAFF
>TRBV10-3|-|-|TRBJ2-6
TGTGCCATCAGTGACCCCCACGGACTTTTCTCTGGGGCCAACGTCCTGACTTTC
CAISDPHGLFSGANVLTF
>TRBV7-3|-|-|TRBJ2-5
TGTGCCAGCAGCTTACGGGGTAGGGAGACCCAGTACTTC
CASSLRGRETQYF
>TRBV29-1|-|-|TRBJ2-3
TGCAGCGTTGAGCAGGGGCCAGATACGCAGTATTTT
CSVEQGPDTQYF
>TRBV19|-|-|TRBJ2-2
TGTGCCAGTAGTAGTTGGACAGTGAACACCGGGGAGCTGTTTTTT
CASSSWTVNTGELFF
>TRBV18|TRBD1|-|TRBJ2-7
TGTGCCAGCTCAGGGACAGGGAGCTTTTACGAGCAGTACTTC
CASSGTGSFYEQYF
>TRBV5-6|-|-|TRBJ1-2
TGTGCCAGCAGCATGGAAAGGCTAACTATTAGCTATGGCTACACCTTC
CASSMERLTISYGYTF
>TRBV7-9|TRBD1|-|TRBJ1-3
TGTGCCAGCGGGACAGAAGGAAACACCATATATTTT
CASGTEGNTIYF
>TRBV28|TRBD1|-|TRBJ1-4
TGTGCCAGCAGCACTCCTGGGGGGACAGGGGTCGAAAAACTGTTTTTT
CASSTPGGTGVEKLFF
>TRBV11-2|-|-|TRBJ2-7
TGTGCCAGCAGCCCTACAGGGTACTACGAGCAGTACTTC
CASSPTGYYEQYF
>TRBV9|-|-|TRBJ2-7
TGTGCCAGCAGCGAGGGGCGGTGGGTTACAGGCCTCGAGGACGAGCAGTACTTC
CASSEGRWVTGLEDEQYF
>TRBV7-2|TRBD2|-|TRBJ2-7
TGTGCCAGCAGCCTAGGACTAGCGACGGGCGAGCAGTACTTC
CASSLGLATGEQYF
>TRBV6-5|-|-|TRBJ2-3
TGTGCCAGCAGTTTGCTCGGACTGTCTAGCACAGATACGCAGTATTTT
CASSLLGLSSTDTQYF
>TRBV6-5|TRBD1|few|TRBJ1-2
TGTGCCAGCAGTCCCGACCGACAGGGCTATGGCTACACCTTC
CASSPDRQGYGYTF
>TRBV7-6|-|-|TRBJ1-3
TGTGCCAGCAGCTTAGCGGTGGGGGGTACGGGGGGACTCTCTGGAAACACCATATATTTT
CASSLAVGGTGGLSGNTIYF
>TRBV6-5|TRBD1|-|TRBJ1-2
TGTGCCAGCAGTTCCGCCCGACAGGGACCCCTCTATGGCTACACCTTC
CASSSARQGPLYGYTF
>TRBV5-4|-|-|TRBJ1-6
TGTGCCAGCAGACCCCCGGGGACTGAACCCCTCCACTTT
CASRPPGTEPLHF
>TRBV7-2|-|-|TRBJ1-2
TGTGCCAGCAGCTTAGCCCTGGGGGGAAACTATGGCTACACCTTC
CASSLALGGNYGYTF
>TRBV7-9|-|once|TRBJ2-7
TGTGCCAGCAGCTCGCCCGGACGGGGGTACGAGCAGTACTTC
CASSSPGRGYEQYF
>TRBV27|-|-|TRBJ1-2
TGTGCCAGCAGCGAGAACCCGGGTGCGTATGGCTACACCTTC
CASSENPGAYGYTF
>TRBV6-1|TRBD1|-|TRBJ1-6
TGTGCCAGCAGTGAATTAGGACAGGGGCATTCACCCCTCCACTTT
CASSELGQGHSPLHF
>TRBV5-8|-|-|TRBJ1-3
TGTGCCAGCAGCTTCATCCGAAACACCATATATTTT
CASSFIRNTIYF